This T cell receptor (beta chain) is from a study of T cell repertoires in cytomegalovirus infection. On the study more broadly: CMV infection and matching HLA type were both indicated by public TCR beta signatures.

TCRdb called the reads again in MiXCR, with one record for every CDR3 protein. The top ten clones hold approximately 4.7% of a sample with around 300,000 distinct CDR3 sequences, 8% to 9.5% of them seen once. From germline, CDR1 is SGHTA and CDR2 FQGNSA. Trimming shortened V by 3 bases and J by 7 bases, and 15 bases separated the two germline ends. The CDR3 is 14 residues long. This clonotype was seen more than once but under ten times. Its antigen is not identified. Study-wide results and limits: HLA-C-restricted TCR beta clonotypes specific for CMV led the ex vivo response. The study identified carriers of CMV plus the relevant HLA from cumulative public TCR beta family frequency.

The sequencing sample was made of PBMCs. The V gene is TRBV7-2, the J gene TRBJ2-5; no clear D. This receptor was obtained from a human donor in good health (CMV status not recorded). Some clones in this sample may be carry-over from other donors' samples. The CDR3 reads CASSLPGLRRTQYF. In DNA, the CDR3 is TGTGCCAGCAGCTTGCCGGGCCTAAGGAGGACCCAGTACTTC.